The 14 T cell receptor beta chains reported below all come from one sample, sequenced in a study of blood T cells in healthy people across ages. Together with a sample-barcoded 5' primer, a J-beta primer mix was included in a second PCR lasting about 7 to 11 cycles. TCRdb passed the 5' RACE reads through MiXCR, listing each CDR3 protein once. The data hold over 450,000 distinct CDR3 sequences, with around 24% observed a single time. These data were also filed under a second study, of T cells of mothers and their children.

The sequencing input was blood. The source is a boy aged 5-17 years in good health.

This clonotype showed up just a few times. The V and J genes are TRBV6-2 or TRBV6-3 and TRBJ2-5; 9 bases agree with TRBD1. This CDR3 is built from 14 residues. Germline V gives CDR1 MNHEY, CDR2 SVGEGT. V lost 5 bases to trimming and J lost 4 bases; unmatched junction nucleotides: 5. CDR3 bases: TGTGCCAGCAGTCCCACAGGGGGCGGAGAGACCCAGTACTTC. It yields the protein CASSPTGGGETQYF.

This clonotype was recorded many times. The chain links TRBV7-9 to TRBJ2-3; D gene unclear. This CDR3 is built from 13 residues. Trimming pared 4 bases from V and 1 base from J, leaving 6 bases between. Per the germline V gene, CDR1 is SEHNR and CDR2 is FQNEAQ (reference sequence). The CDR3, as DNA: TGTGCCAGCAGCTACTTGGGCACAGATACGCAGTATTTT. Translation gives CASSYLGTDTQYF.

This clonotype has only a few counts. The chain carries TRBV3-1 and TRBJ2-7; 8 bases align to TRBD2. V was clipped by 4 bases and J by 6 bases; unmatched bases: 11. This CDR3 is built from 15 residues. The germline V gene has CDR1 LGHDT and CDR2 YNNKEL (reference sequence). This chain's CDR3 is CASSPSASGRTEQYF. In DNA form, the CDR3 reads TGTGCCAGCAGCCCGTCCGCCAGCGGGAGAACCGAGCAGTACTTC.

This rearrangement joins TRBV20-1 to TRBJ2-2, with unresolved D. Germline CDR1 reads DFQATT; CDR2 reads SNEGSKA (reference sequence). The CDR3 is 14 amino acids. Trimming pared 3 bases from V and 0 bases from J, leaving 8 bases between. This chain's CDR3 is CSASRLANTGELFF. The CDR3 nucleotides read TGCAGTGCTAGTAGGCTTGCGAACACCGGGGAGCTGTTTTTT.

V is TRBV28 and J is TRBJ2-7; D not certain. Deletions cut 9 bases from V and 3 bases from J, with 12 bases between. The V gene's germline CDR1 is MDHEN and CDR2 SYDVKM. CDR3 length equals 12 residues. CDR3 loop: CASGSLGYEQYF. CDR3 nucleotide sequence: TGTGCCAGTGGCAGTTTGGGCTACGAGCAGTACTTC.

This rearrangement joins TRBV4-1 to TRBJ2-5; a possible D gene is TRBD1 (6 bases). CDR1 and CDR2 from the germline V gene are MGHRA and YSYEKL. The CDR3 spans 15 residues. V was pared by 0 bases and J by 6 bases, with 14 bases between. For the CDR3, the DNA is TGCGCCAGCAGCCAAGACGGGCAGGGGTTTCAGACCCAGTACTTC. The encoded protein is CASSQDGQGFQTQYF.

This clonotype was seen a handful of times. The chain couples TRBV9 to TRBJ2-1; tentatively, D is TRBD1 (6 bases). The length of the CDR3 is 19 residues. Trimming removed 0 bases from V and 0 bases from J, with 19 bases in between. Germline V gene data show CDR1 as SGDLS and CDR2 as YYNGEE. This CDR3 reads CASSVGGRTDQSSYNEQFF. The CDR3 nucleotides are TGTGCCAGCAGCGTAGGGGGAAGGACAGACCAGAGCTCCTACAATGAGCAGTTCTTC. The full variable domain, rest sourced from reference TRBV9 and TRBJ2-1, is DSGVTQTPKHLITATGQRVTLRCSPRSGDLSVYWYQQSLDQGLQFLIQYYNGEERAKGNILERFSAQQFPDLHSELNLSSLELGDSALYFCASSVGGRTDQSSYNEQFFGPGTRLTVL.

This clonotype was observed a few times. In DNA form, the CDR3 reads TGCAGTGCGCCGCGGGGTATAGCGGTGTCCTACGAGCAGTACTTC. It translates to CSAPRGIAVSYEQYF. This chain joins TRBV20-1 and TRBJ2-5; D possibly corresponds to TRBD2 (6 bases). The tail of the sequence fits TRBJ2-7 better, so the J call may be wrong. Germline V lookup: CDR1 DFQATT, CDR2 SNEGSKA (reference sequence). CDR3 length: 15 residues.

This clonotype was seen ten or more times. The chain carries TRBV4-1 and TRBJ2-1; D ambiguous. The CDR3 has 14 residues. Between the trimmed V and J ends, which lost 0 bases and 9 bases, there was a span of 12 bases. CDR1 MGHRA and CDR2 YSYEKL come from the germline V gene. The CDR3: CASSQDTTPSEQFF. CDR3 DNA: TGCGCCAGCAGCCAAGATACTACTCCCAGTGAGCAGTTCTTC.

In its sample, this clonotype was seen a few times. The gene calls are TRBV20-1 and TRBJ2-5; the match to TRBD1 covers 9 bases. Gene TRBJ2-7 matches the end of the DNA better, so the J call may be wrong. Germline values: CDR1 DFQATT, CDR2 SNEGSKA (reference sequence). CDR3 size: 13 residues. CDR3 loop: CSAKDRGIYEQYF. CDR3 nucleotide sequence: TGCAGTGCTAAAGACAGGGGGATCTACGAGCAGTACTTC.

This clonotype was picked up a small number of times. V and J are TRBV3-1 and TRBJ1-6; 7 bases fit TRBD1. The V segment lost 3 bases and the J segment 7 bases; nucleotides outside the gene matches: 9. CDR3 length: 16 residues. Germline loops: CDR1 LGHDT, CDR2 YNNKEL (reference sequence). CDR3 coding DNA: TGTGCCAGCAGCCAGAGGTCGCGACAGGGAAATTCACCCCTCCACTTT. This codes for CASSQRSRQGNSPLHF.

The chain has TRBV27 and TRBJ2-7; D possibly matches TRBD1 or TRBD2 (5 bases each). The CDR3 loop spans 14 amino acids. Per the germline V gene, CDR1 is MNHEY and CDR2 is SMNVEV (reference sequence). V was shortened by 4 bases and J by 0 bases, with 10 bases between the two germline ends. CDR3 amino acids: CASSWAGSSYEQYF. Here the CDR3 DNA reads TGTGCCAGCAGTTGGGCAGGGAGCTCCTACGAGCAGTACTTC.

The chain couples TRBV15 to TRBJ2-4; TRBD2 matches at 10 bases. The V gene end was trimmed by 9 bases and the J gene end by 3 bases; junction bases not matched to a gene: 8. Germline-derived CDR1 and CDR2 are LNHNV and YYDKDF (reference sequence). This CDR3 has 15 amino acids. The DNA of the CDR3 is TGTGCCACAGGCCAGCGGGAGGGGGACAAAAACATTCAGTACTTC. Its translation is CATGQREGDKNIQYF.

This chain joins TRBV28 and TRBJ1-1; D perhaps matches TRBD1 (5 bases). The CDR3 is 13 amino acids. Trimming took off 4 bases at V and 7 bases at J, with 13 bases between the two ends. Germline values: CDR1 MDHEN, CDR2 SYDVKM. CDR3 in amino acids: CASSYQGVLEAFF. In DNA, the CDR3 is TGTGCCAGCAGTTATCAAGGGGTACTTGAAGCTTTCTTT.